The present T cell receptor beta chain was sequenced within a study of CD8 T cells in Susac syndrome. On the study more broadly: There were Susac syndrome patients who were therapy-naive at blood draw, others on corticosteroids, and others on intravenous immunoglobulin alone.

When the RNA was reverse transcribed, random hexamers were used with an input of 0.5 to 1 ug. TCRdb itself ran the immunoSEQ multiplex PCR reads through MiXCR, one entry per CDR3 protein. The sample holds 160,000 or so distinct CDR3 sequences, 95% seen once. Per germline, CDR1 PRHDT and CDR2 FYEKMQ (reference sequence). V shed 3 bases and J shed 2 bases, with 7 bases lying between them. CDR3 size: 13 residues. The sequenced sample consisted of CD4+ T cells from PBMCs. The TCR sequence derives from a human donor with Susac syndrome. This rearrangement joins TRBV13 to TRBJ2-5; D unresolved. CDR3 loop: CASSFRPQETQYF. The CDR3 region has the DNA TGTGCCAGCAGCTTTCGTCCTCAAGAGACCCAGTACTTC. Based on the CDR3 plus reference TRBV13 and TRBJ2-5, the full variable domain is AAGVIQSPRHLIKEKRETATLKCYPIPRHDTVYWYQQGPGQDPQFLISFYEKMQSDKGSIPDRFSAQQFSDYHSELNMSSLELGDSALYFCASSFRPQETQYFGPGTRLLVL.